This TCR beta chain was found in a study of shared clonotypes between healthy human individuals (dated by TCRdb to 2018 to 2021). Turning to the overall study: A couple of women and a few men aged 18 to 49 years were included in the cohort. For each donor, CD4 naive and CD4 memory were each run on three plates, CD8 naive on two plates, and CD8 memory on one plate. Leukapheresis yielded between about 0.85 and 10 billion PBMCs per donor. To estimate repertoire size and how much clonotype sharing occurs between individuals, the study deeply sequenced the blood TCR repertoires of 5 or 6 healthy adults. Different laboratories and diverse techniques were used to prepare libraries and sequence TCR repertoires, to increase sequencing depth and limit assay-specific biases.

Using the deep immunoSEQ assay, multiplex PCR amplified TCR CDR3 regions from genomic DNA. Extracted genomic DNA from each cell subset was distributed evenly across all wells of several immunoSEQ 96-well plates, and each plate was treated as a replicate. For sorted subsets, each replicate PCR was loaded with 150 to 250 ng genomic DNA, equivalent to 30,000 or so T cell genomes. The purified libraries were quantified using a Qubit 3.0 fluorometer, sized with a Bioanalyzer 2100, and then quantified again using the KAPA Library Quantification kit. Each immunoSEQ 96-well plate was sequenced on its own single-read 150-cycle Illumina NextSeq 550 flow cell. Regarding the original processing steps: Because the immunoSEQ output included only junctional sequences and no quality scores, the filtering could not be the same as the filtering used for full-length reads. Sequences were annotated with PyIR, a Python wrapper for IgBLAST v1.9, using IMGT germline references to assign V/J genes and CDR3. Reads with weak V/J assignments (E-value above 1e-6), missing CDR3, stop codons, out-of-frame junctions, or ambiguous translated residues were removed. A V3J clonotype was defined by an identical inferred V gene, J gene, and CDR3 amino acid sequence. The percentage overlap between two repertoires was calculated by dividing the number of shared unique clonotypes by the size of the smaller repertoire. Repertoire richness was assessed with RTK rarefaction, the Chao1 estimator, and Recon v2.1 estimates of unobserved clonotypes. Generation probabilities were computed with OLGA for all TCRbeta clonotypes obtained by the gDNA method from a handful of donors. The table was pulled from immuneACCESS by TCRdb, which kept in-frame rearrangements only. Such tables lose some clones; where checked, under half of the loss comes from unresolved V genes, and the rest has no known cause. Clone size and V and J calls were adopted from that table, with D and trimming inferred from the DNA. For this sample there are approximately 1,000,000 clones; more than 75% appear just once. Approximately 0.56% of the sample comes from the top ten.

Healthy HIV-negative adults with no recently reported acute infections or vaccinations were included as donors. Only Caucasian adults living in Nashville, Tennessee, USA were represented among the donors. Magnetic negative selection was used to enrich CD4+ T cells, after which naive cells were positively selected on CD45RA and the negative fraction became the memory subset. Blood was obtained by leukapheresis, after which PBMCs were separated by Ficoll-Histopaque density gradient centrifugation and cryopreserved in liquid nitrogen vapor phase. Purity and quantity of every magnetically sorted T cell population were checked by analytical flow cytometry. Genomic DNA was isolated from every sorted fraction and measured by UV absorbance on a Nanodrop 2000c. Beyond this particular receptor, the publication reports: Higher generation probabilities were observed for clonotypes shared by all four sorted-subset donors than for non-shared clonotypes. Sampling was limited to blood, and TCR repertoires in tissue likely differ from TCR repertoires in blood. Naive subsets generally had larger estimated clonotype richness than memory subsets did. Because the study included a small number of donors, the genetic and exposure-history diversity represented was limited. Sharing across several donors was observed for around 5% of naive CD4, 3.5% of naive CD8, about 2.3% of memory CD4, and roughly 0.4% of memory CD8 clonotypes. Rarefaction of sorted-subset datasets indicated incomplete sequencing despite the large sequencing depth. Pairwise subsampling indicated that sequencing depth was expected to affect the degree of clonotype sharing among donors.

As to this clone: What antigen it recognizes has not been identified. Per-base qualities were not stored, and no clone one base away is much larger.

Sequences SGHVS (CDR1) and FQNEAQ (CDR2) are obtained from the germline V gene. The CDR3 runs 14 residues from the cysteine to the phenylalanine. CDR3 DNA is the only sequence kept; it has 42 bases, read in frame from the first base. The V end gives up 5 bases and the J end 5 bases, leaving 5 bases in the junction not matched to a gene. Recombination joined TRBV7-8 with TRBJ2-5; TRBD1 fits 10 bases in the junction. Sequenced material: memory CD4+ T cells from PBMCs. The cell subset or site label of this sample denotes: CD45RA-negative fraction. The TCR was taken from a man aged 18 to 29 in good health. Some clones in this sample may be carry-over from other donors' samples. The DNA reads as follows: TGTGCCAGCAGCCGAGACAGGGGGCTTGAGACCCAGTACTTC. Its coded protein is CASSRDRGLETQYF.